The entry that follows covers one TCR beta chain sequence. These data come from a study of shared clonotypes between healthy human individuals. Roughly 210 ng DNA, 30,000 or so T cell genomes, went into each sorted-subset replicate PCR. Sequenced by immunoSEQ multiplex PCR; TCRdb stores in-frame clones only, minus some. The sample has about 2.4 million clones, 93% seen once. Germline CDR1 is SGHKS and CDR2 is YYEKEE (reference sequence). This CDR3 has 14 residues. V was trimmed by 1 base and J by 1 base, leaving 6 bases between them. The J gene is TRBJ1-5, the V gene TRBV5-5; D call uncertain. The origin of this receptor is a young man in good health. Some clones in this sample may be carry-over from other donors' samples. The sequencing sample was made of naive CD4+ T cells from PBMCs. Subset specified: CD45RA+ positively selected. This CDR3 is CASSLSWSNQPQHF. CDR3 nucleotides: TGTGCCAGCAGCTTGTCGTGGAGCAATCAGCCCCAGCATTTT.